The next 5 T cell receptor beta chains were all read from a single sample in a study of T cells in Graves' hyperthyroidism and ophthalmopathy. The TCR beta CDR3 regions underwent amplification using RNA transcripts as the source. A first-round RT-PCR of the TCR CDR3 used the HTBI primer set. TCRdb processed the multiplex PCR reads anew with MiXCR; each CDR3 protein has one entry. The table lists roughly 300,000 distinct CDR3 sequences, roughly 14% of them singletons. The sequencing sample was made of blood. The source of these receptors is a woman aged 25 to 39 with Graves' hyperthyroidism.

The rearrangement joins TRBV6-2 or TRBV6-3 to TRBJ1-4; 7 positions agree with TRBD1. CDR1 and CDR2 from the germline V gene are MNHEY and SVGEGT. V gave up 6 bases and J gave up 7 bases; unmatched junction bases: 11. The CDR3 runs 15 residues. The CDR3 DNA follows: TGTGCCAGCAGGTCCCCGACAGGGAACTCTGAAAAACTGTTTTTT. This gives the protein CASRSPTGNSEKLFF.

This clonotype has only a few counts. The rearrangement uses TRBV19 and TRBJ2-3; TRBD1 agrees at 7 bases. Trimming at V came to 4 bases and at J to 2 bases, leaving 6 bases not matched to a gene. The CDR3 is 15 residues long. The germline V gene encodes CDR1 LNHDA and CDR2 SQIVND (reference sequence). In DNA form, the CDR3 reads TGTGCCAGTAGTAAGGGACAGCGAGCCACAGATACGCAGTATTTT. This sequence encodes CASSKGQRATDTQYF.

The chain recombines TRBV30 with TRBJ2-3; perhaps TRBD1 as D (5 bases). The CDR3 has 13 amino acids. V was shortened by 4 bases and J by 3 bases, with 11 bases between the two germline ends. Germline V lookup: CDR1 GTSNPN, CDR2 SVGIG (reference sequence). DNA for the CDR3: TGTGCCTGGATACTGGCAGGGACAGATACGCAGTATTTT. Amino acid sequence: CAWILAGTDTQYF.

This clonotype was seen ten or more times. The chain recombines TRBV4-2 with TRBJ2-5; weak D call: TRBD1 (6 bases). The CDR3 is 13 amino acids. Germline-derived CDR1 and CDR2 are LGHNA and YNFKEQ. V shed 7 bases and J shed 2 bases, with 11 bases lying between them. The CDR3 nucleotides read TGTGCCAGCAAAGGGGGACCTCAAGAGACCCAGTACTTC. This encodes CASKGGPQETQYF.

This clonotype was recorded many times. The gene calls are TRBV6-2 or TRBV6-3 and TRBJ2-7; 12 bases agree with TRBD1. The CDR3 runs to 20 residues. Looked up from germline, CDR1 is MNHEY and CDR2 is SVGEGT. V lost 2 bases, J lost 1 base, and 15 bases stayed unmatched. The CDR3 here is CASSYNPGTGGPSGSYEQYF. CDR3 coding DNA: TGTGCCAGCAGTTACAACCCCGGGACAGGGGGCCCCTCGGGATCCTACGAGCAGTACTTC.